This TCR beta chain was sequenced during a study of shared clonotypes between healthy human individuals. CD45RO negativity and positive selection for CCR7 defined naive CD8 cells, a population that excluded terminally differentiated effector memory CD45RA+ cells. Using immunoSEQ multiplex PCR, the repertoire was profiled, and TCRdb retains in-frame clones only, with some absent. The data contain approximately 2,200,000 clones, more than 85% of them singletons. In its sample, this clone was seen once. Germline CDR1 SEHNR, CDR2 FQNEAQ (reference sequence). CDR3 size: 15 residues. The V and J ends lost 3 bases and 3 bases, in that order; junction bases with no gene match: 2.

The TCR originated in a man aged 18 to 29 in good health. Some clones in this sample may be carry-over from other donors' samples. The sample taken for sequencing was naive CD8+ T cells from PBMCs. The J gene is TRBJ2-6, the V gene TRBV7-9; TRBD2 matches at 7 bases. In DNA form, the CDR3 reads TGTGCCAGCAGCTTCAGGGAGGGTGGGGCCAACGTCCTGACTTTC. This encodes CASSFREGGANVLTF.